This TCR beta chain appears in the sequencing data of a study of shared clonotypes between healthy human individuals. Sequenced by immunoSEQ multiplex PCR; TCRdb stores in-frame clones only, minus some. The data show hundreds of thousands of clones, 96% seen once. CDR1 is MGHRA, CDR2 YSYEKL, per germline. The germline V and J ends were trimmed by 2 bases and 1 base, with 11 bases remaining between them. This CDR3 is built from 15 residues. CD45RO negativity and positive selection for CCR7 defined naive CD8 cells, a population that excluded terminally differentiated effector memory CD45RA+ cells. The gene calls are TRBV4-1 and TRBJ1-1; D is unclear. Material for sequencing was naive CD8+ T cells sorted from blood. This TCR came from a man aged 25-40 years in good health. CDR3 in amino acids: CASSQSGTENTEAFF. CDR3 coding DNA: TGCGCCAGCAGCCAAAGTGGCACAGAGAACACTGAAGCTTTCTTT.